This TCR beta chain was recovered during a study of T cells in Graves' hyperthyroidism and ophthalmopathy. General observations from the study: Blood shared most expanded thyroid clonotypes above 0.001.

Authors of the study amplified TCR beta CDR3 regions from RNA transcripts. The HTBI primer set was used in a first-round RT-PCR of the TCR CDR3. TCRdb fed the multiplex PCR reads into MiXCR, producing one record per CDR3 protein. Seen here are around 440,000 distinct CDR3 sequences, less than 20% observed once, and the top ten hold about 7.7%. This clonotype was seen repeatedly, ten times or more. The antigen is undetermined. Germline V gene sequence: CDR1 SGHNT, CDR2 YENEEA. V lost 1 base and J 7 bases, leaving 16 bases between the germline ends. CDR3 size: 15 residues. This chain links TRBV11-3 with TRBJ1-1; a possible D gene is TRBD1 (6 bases). The material sequenced was blood. The receptor's source is a young woman with Graves' hyperthyroidism. The CDR3: CASSLVGNGQSEAFF. The CDR3, as DNA: TGTGCCAGCAGCTTAGTTGGGAACGGACAGAGTGAAGCTTTCTTT.